This TCR beta chain appears in the sequencing data of a study of CD8 T cells in Susac syndrome. Background on the study: The sequenced Susac syndrome patients included more than five who had clinically active disease and eight or nine who were in remission.

Reverse transcription used roughly 0.45 to 1 ug RNA and random hexamers. TCRdb re-analysed the immunoSEQ multiplex PCR reads in MiXCR, keeping a single row per CDR3 protein. The data show approximately 79,000 distinct CDR3 sequences, with around 93% seen just once and 0.45% to 0.55% held by the top ten. The CDR3 totals 14 residues. Sequencing of TCR beta was performed on blood CD8+ T cells and on blood CD4+ T cells. Sequencing was performed on CD8+ T cells from PBMCs. The clonotype originates from a human donor with Susac syndrome. This chain connects TRBV21-1 to TRBJ2-7; the table's D call of TRBD1 was not tested on the DNA. TRBV21-1 is annotated as a pseudogene. CDR3 sequence: CASSPRQGVYEQYF. The DNA for the CDR3 is TGTGCCAGCAGCCCTCGACAGGGGGTTTACGAGCAGTACTTC.